This T cell receptor (beta chain) came from a study of OX40 agonist ivuxolimab in advanced cancers. On the study more broadly: Intravenous ivuxolimab at 0.01 to 10 mg/kg was given to patients every 2 weeks. Therapy given before enrollment (anti-PD-1, anti-PD-L1 or anti-CTLA-4) was allowed, and over 35% had some.

General study points: Expanded peripheral T cell antigen specificity was not determined. Fewer expanded clones were found on average in CD4+ than in CD8+ T cells.

Deletions cut 4 bases from V and 4 bases from J, with 12 bases between. This CDR3 has 14 amino acids. Looked up from germline, CDR1 is SGHDT and CDR2 is YYEEEE. On this clone: Its antigen is unknown.

This table comes from immunoSEQ multiplex PCR, and its TCRdb copy is limited to in-frame clones, with some not included. There are 150,000 to 190,000 clones in the sample; 90% to 95% occur only once, and around 0.33% lies in the top ten. The clonotype was recovered from an adult with an advanced solid tumor such as melanoma, head and neck, liver or kidney cancer. The input for sequencing was CD4+ or CD8+ T cells sorted from blood, taken in a trial of the OX40 agonist ivuxolimab. This chain joins TRBV5-6 and TRBJ1-5; weak D call: TRBD1 (5 bases). The CDR3 here is CASSGAGPNQPQHF. CDR3 nucleotide sequence: TGTGCCAGCAGCGGAGCAGGGCCAAATCAGCCCCAGCATTTT.